Listed here are 7 T cell receptor beta chains from one sample, sequenced in a study of shared clonotypes between healthy human individuals. Naivety among CD8 cells was defined by CD45RO negativity and positive CCR7 selection, thereby excluding terminally differentiated effector memory CD45RA+ cells. Assay: immunoSEQ multiplex PCR; the TCRdb copy retains only in-frame clones and omits some. The table lists about 2 million clones, around 96% of them singletons. The specimen was naive CD8+ T cells sorted from blood. These receptors all stem from a man aged 18-30 years in good health.

The chain employs TRBV13 and TRBJ2-7, with TRBD2 identical over 10 bases. From germline, CDR1 is PRHDT and CDR2 FYEKMQ (reference sequence). This CDR3 contains 15 residues. Losses at the gene ends were 3 bases for V and 2 bases for J; bases not matched to a gene: 4. The DNA for the CDR3 is TGTGCCAGCAGCTTCCGGACTAGCGGCCCCTACGAGCAGTACTTC. Its translation: CASSFRTSGPYEQYF.

The rearrangement uses TRBV7-2 and TRBJ1-1; no clear D. The CDR3 loop spans 14 amino acids. CDR1 and CDR2 from the germline V gene are SGHTA and FQGNSA. V shed 5 bases and J shed 0 bases, with 10 bases lying between them. The CDR3 loop reads CASSRSAVNTEAFF. In DNA, the CDR3 is TGTGCCAGCAGCCGATCGGCGGTGAACACTGAAGCTTTCTTT.

Concerning this clone itself: Other DNA sequences in this specimen translate into the identical CDR3. This rearrangement joins TRBV9 to TRBJ2-7, with D possibly being TRBD1 (6 bases). V lost 3 bases to trimming and J lost 0 bases, with 7 bases between them. This CDR3 contains 13 residues. Germline-derived CDR1 and CDR2 are SGDLS and YYNGEE. CDR3 loop: CASSATGSYEQYF. CDR3 nucleotide sequence: TGTGCCAGCAGCGCGACAGGCTCCTACGAGCAGTACTTC. The whole variable domain, remainder taken from reference TRBV9 and TRBJ2-7, is DSGVTQTPKHLITATGQRVTLRCSPRSGDLSVYWYQQSLDQGLQFLIQYYNGEERAKGNILERFSAQQFPDLHSELNLSSLELGDSALYFCASSATGSYEQYFGPGTRLTVT.

This chain uses TRBV28 with TRBJ1-2; D may be TRBD1 (6 bases). Trimming cost V 7 bases and J 7 bases, with 13 bases left between them. Germline lookup yields CDR1 MDHEN and CDR2 SYDVKM. The CDR3 length is 12 residues. The CDR3 loop is CASTAGEGGYTF. The CDR3 DNA reads as TGTGCCAGCACTGCAGGGGAAGGTGGCTACACCTTC.

Points on this clone: Other nucleotide sequences from this sample produce the same CDR3. The genes are TRBV11-2 and TRBJ2-7, with D tentatively TRBD1 (5 bases). CDR3 size: 13 residues. Looked up from germline, CDR1 is SGHAT and CDR2 is FQNNGV. V lost 5 bases, J lost 2 bases, and 10 bases lay in between. The CDR3 DNA is TGTGCCAGCAGCCCCCGGACAACCTACGAGCAGTACTTC. It encodes CASSPRTTYEQYF.

The chain employs TRBV12-5 and TRBJ2-7; 9 bases fit TRBD1. With V trimmed by 2 bases and J by 3 bases, 8 bases remained unmatched. The CDR3 length is 16 residues. Germline V lookup: CDR1 LGHNT, CDR2 FRNRAP. The CDR3 reads CASGLSPGQGDYEQYF. In DNA form, the CDR3 reads TGTGCTAGTGGTTTGTCGCCGGGACAGGGTGACTACGAGCAGTACTTC.

The chain combines TRBV29-1 with TRBJ1-1, with D hard to call. V lost 6 bases to trimming and J lost 8 bases, with 10 bases between them. The germline V gene has CDR1 SQVTM and CDR2 ANQGSEA. The CDR3 totals 10 residues. CDR3 sequence: CSVVTIEAFF. CDR3 coding DNA: TGCAGCGTAGTTACAATCGAAGCTTTCTTT.